This record covers a single T cell receptor beta chain. The junction differs from germline at one of its ends, possibly a read error. The CDR3 extends over 16 amino acids. The V gene's germline CDR1 is SGHNT and CDR2 YENEEA. This sample's RNA came from whole unsorted tissue. The normal lung tissue was taken more than 3 cm from the tumor edge. The data belong to a study of tumor and adjacent non-tumor tissue in lung cancer. The library came from three nested PCR rounds adapted from ARM-PCR protocols. TCRdb used MiXCR to reprocess the multiplex PCR reads, holding one entry per CDR3 protein. The repertoire consists of 70,000 to 90,000 distinct CDR3 sequences, with approximately 78% occurring once and the leading ten covering about half.

This clonotype was obtained from a man aged 55 to 70 with non-small cell lung cancer. This chain connects TRBV11-3 to TRBJ2-3, with a tentative D call TRBD2 (5 bases). Specimen: distant non-tumor lung tissue. CDR3 nucleotides: TGTGCCAGCAGCTCCGGACTCTTAGGTGGCACAGAAACGCAATATTTT. Residues: CASSSGLLGGTETQYF. The entire variable domain, with the rest obtained from reference TRBV11-3 and TRBJ2-3, is as follows: EAGVVQSPRYKIIEKKQPVAFWCNPISGHNTLYWYLQNLGQGPELLIRYENEEAVDDSQLPKDRFSAERLKGVDSTLKIQPAELGDSAVYLCASSSGLLGGTETQYFGPGTRLTVL.